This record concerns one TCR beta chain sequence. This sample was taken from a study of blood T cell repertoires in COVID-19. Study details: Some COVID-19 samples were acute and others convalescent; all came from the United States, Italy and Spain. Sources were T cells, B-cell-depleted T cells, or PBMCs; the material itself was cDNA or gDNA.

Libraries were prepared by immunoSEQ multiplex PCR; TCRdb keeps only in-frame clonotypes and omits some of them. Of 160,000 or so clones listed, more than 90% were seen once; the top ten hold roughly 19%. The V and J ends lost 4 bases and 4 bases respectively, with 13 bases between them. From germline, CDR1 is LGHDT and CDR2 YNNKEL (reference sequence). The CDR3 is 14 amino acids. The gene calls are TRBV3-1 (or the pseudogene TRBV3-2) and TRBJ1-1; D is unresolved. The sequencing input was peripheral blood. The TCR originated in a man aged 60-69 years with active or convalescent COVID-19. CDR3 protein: CASSLGGDGTEAFF. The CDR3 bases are TGTGCCAGCAGCCTCGGCGGGGATGGCACTGAAGCTTTCTTT.